Each of the 29 T cell receptor beta chains below was sequenced from the same sample in a study of blood T cell repertoires in COVID-19. Sequencing was performed with immunoSEQ multiplex PCR; in TCRdb, only in-frame clones are kept and a portion is missing. Here the sample spans over 100,000 clones, 85% being singletons. Source material: peripheral blood. Source of these receptors: a man aged 35-49 years with acute or convalescent COVID-19.

The J gene is TRBJ2-3, the V gene TRBV27, with a tentative D call TRBD2 (5 bases). V gave up 6 bases and J gave up 0 bases, with 19 bases separating them. This CDR3 region has 17 residues. CDR1 is MNHEY and CDR2 is SMNVEV in the germline V gene (reference sequence). The CDR3 region is CASRPLGEAPSTDTQYF. CDR3 DNA: TGTGCCAGCAGACCCCTCGGGGAAGCCCCTAGCACAGATACGCAGTATTTT.

V and J are TRBV28 and TRBJ1-1, with a weak D call TRBD1 (6 bases). Germline V CDR1 and CDR2: MDHEN, SYDVKM. The CDR3 is 15 amino acids. With 2 bases removed from V and 7 bases from J, the gap between germline ends came to 17 bases. The CDR3 sequence is CASSLQPQGYDEAFF. The CDR3 DNA follows: TGTGCCAGCAGTTTACAACCCCAGGGGTATGATGAAGCTTTCTTT.

The gene calls are TRBV7-3 and TRBJ2-1; a weak D match, TRBD2 (5 bases). V was pared by 3 bases and J by 0 bases, with 6 bases between. Per the germline V gene, CDR1 is SGHTA and CDR2 is FQGTGA. The CDR3 spans 14 residues. CDR3 sequence reads: CASSLGSSYNEQFF. The CDR3 DNA reads TGTGCCAGCAGCTTGGGGAGCTCCTACAATGAGCAGTTCTTC.

The rearrangement uses TRBV30 and TRBJ1-5, with no clear D. V lost 2 bases to trimming and J lost 0 bases, with 5 bases between them. Germline V gene sequence: CDR1 GTSNPN, CDR2 SVGIG (reference sequence). CDR3 length: 13 amino acids. DNA of the CDR3: TGTGCCTGGAGTAGCAATAGCAATCAGCCCCAGCATTTT. Its translation: CAWSSNSNQPQHF.

This sequence joins TRBV11-2 and TRBJ2-3, with 8 bases fitting TRBD2. CDR1 and CDR2 from the germline V gene are SGHAT and FQNNGV. After removal of 6 bases from V and 5 bases from J, the junction contained 13 bases not matched to a gene. This CDR3 comprises 16 residues. CDR3 sequence (DNA): TGTGCCAGCAGTCGAGAACTGGTAGCGGGACGAGATACGCAGTATTTT. Translated: CASSRELVAGRDTQYF.

V gene TRBV7-8 combines with J gene TRBJ1-6, with 8 bases matching TRBD1. The CDR3 length is 15 residues. Trimming at V came to 1 base and at J to 7 bases, leaving 3 bases not matched to a gene. Per germline, CDR1 SGHVS and CDR2 FQNEAQ. This chain's CDR3 is CASSLGGTGNSPLHF. The DNA for the CDR3 is TGTGCCAGCAGCTTAGGGGGGACAGGCAATTCACCCCTCCACTTT.

The chain couples TRBV4-2 to TRBJ2-5; D is unresolved. Trimming removed 0 bases at V and 2 bases at J, with 13 bases between. This CDR3 region has 16 residues. In germline, CDR1 is LGHNA, CDR2 YNFKEQ. The CDR3 here is CASSQDIASFQETQYF. The CDR3, as DNA: TGTGCCAGCAGCCAAGATATTGCGTCCTTTCAAGAGACCCAGTACTTC.

This clone has just one count. This rearrangement joins TRBV30 to TRBJ2-2; 7 nucleotides align to TRBD2. Germline lookup yields CDR1 GTSNPN and CDR2 SVGIG (reference sequence). This CDR3 region has 16 residues. V was clipped by 2 bases and J by 0 bases; unmatched bases: 6. Here the CDR3 reads CAWSNRLAANTGELFF. CDR3 in DNA: TGTGCCTGGAGTAACCGGCTAGCGGCGAACACCGGGGAGCTGTTTTTT.

A single count supports this clone. The gene calls are TRBV7-9 and TRBJ2-2, with a tentative D call TRBD1 (5 bases). This CDR3 region has 14 residues. V lost 1 base, J lost 5 bases, and 8 bases lay in between. CDR1 and CDR2 from the germline V gene are SEHNR and FQNEAQ (reference sequence). In DNA form, the CDR3 reads TGTGCCAGCAGCTTAGGACCAGGGACCGGGGAGCTGTTTTTT. Residues: CASSLGPGTGELFF.

The chain recombines TRBV7-2 with TRBJ1-1; D gene unclear. Trimming removed 8 bases from V and 1 base from J, with 17 bases in between. Germline V lookup: CDR1 SGHTA, CDR2 FQGNSA. This CDR3 region has 15 residues. The CDR3 spells CASRLAREKNTEAFF. Here the CDR3 DNA reads TGTGCCAGCCGACTCGCGAGGGAGAAGAACACTGAAGCTTTCTTT.

V and J are TRBV19 and TRBJ2-5; 8 bases agree with TRBD2. The V and J ends lost 3 bases and 2 bases, in that order; junction bases with no gene match: 5. This CDR3 spans 15 amino acids. Germline V gene sequence: CDR1 LNHDA, CDR2 SQIVND (reference sequence). The CDR3 loop reads CASSMRGGGQETQYF. CDR3 bases: TGTGCCAGTAGTATGCGGGGCGGGGGGCAAGAGACCCAGTACTTC.

The V call is TRBV18, the J call TRBJ1-1; D remains ambiguous. V lost 2 bases and J lost 1, with 8 bases in between. Germline CDR1 reads KGHSH; CDR2 reads LQKENI. This CDR3 contains 14 residues. The CDR3 coding sequence is TGTGCCAGCTCACCAATAAGCCGGAACACTGAAGCTTTCTTT. Translation: CASSPISRNTEAFF.

The rearrangement uses TRBV4-2 and TRBJ2-7, with 14 positions matching TRBD2. This CDR3 has 15 amino acids. The germline V gene has CDR1 LGHNA and CDR2 YNFKEQ. Germline trimming cut 4 bases from V and 5 bases from J; bases unmatched to any gene: 4. In DNA form, the CDR3 reads TGTGCCAGCAGCCCTGGGACTAGCGGGAGAAACGAGCAGTACTTC. Its protein is CASSPGTSGRNEQYF.

The rearrangement uses TRBV19 and TRBJ1-5; 10 bases map to TRBD1. This CDR3 is built from 13 residues. J gave up 7 bases and V 7 bases, and 4 bases lay outside the gene matches. CDR1 is LNHDA and CDR2 is SQIVND in the germline V gene (reference sequence). CDR3 DNA sequence: TGTGCCAGTACAGACAGGGGGCGACAGCCCCAGCATTTT. Translated, it gives CASTDRGRQPQHF.

The rearrangement uses TRBV18 and TRBJ1-3; 8 bases agree with TRBD1. The CDR3 length is 17 residues. Germline loops: CDR1 KGHSH, CDR2 LQKENI. Unmatched junction bases numbered 8, after V lost 4 bases and J lost 0 bases. Here the CDR3 DNA reads TGTGCCAGCTCACAGACAGGGGCCCTTTCCTCTGGAAACACCATATATTTT. Its protein product is CASSQTGALSSGNTIYF.

DNA of the CDR3: TGTGCCAGCAGCTTAAACAACCAAGAGACCCAGTACTTC. It codes for CASSLNNQETQYF. This rearrangement joins TRBV7-3 to TRBJ2-5; D unclear. The V end lost 1 base, the J end lost 0 bases, and 3 bases lay between the germline ends. Germline loops: CDR1 SGHTA, CDR2 FQGTGA. The CDR3 consists of 13 residues. Using reference TRBV7-3 and TRBJ2-5 for the parts outside the CDR3, the full variable domain is GAGVSQTPSNKVTEKGKYVELRCDPISGHTALYWYRQSLGQGPEFLIYFQGTGAADDSGLPNDRFFAVRPEGSVSTLKIQRTERGDSAVYLCASSLNNQETQYFGPGTRLLVL.

This clone occurred once. The genes are TRBV5-6 and TRBJ1-4; no definite D call. Germline V lookup: CDR1 SGHDT, CDR2 YYEEEE. The ends were cut back, 0 bases at V and 8 bases at J, with 11 bases in the middle. This CDR3 is 14 amino acids long. Here the CDR3 reads CASSLGGLGEKLFF. The CDR3 DNA reads TGTGCCAGCAGCTTGGGAGGGCTTGGGGAAAAACTGTTTTTT.

The V gene is TRBV6-5, the J gene TRBJ2-5, with a weak D call TRBD1 (6 bases). V was cut by 6 bases and J by 2 bases, with 13 bases left in between. The CDR3 length is 14 residues. The germline CDR1 and CDR2 sequences are MNHEY and SVGAGI. The CDR3 DNA is TGTGCCAGCAGCCCCCGGACAGCGCAAGAGACCCAGTACTTC. It translates to CASSPRTAQETQYF.

The chain uses TRBV18 and TRBJ2-3; D possibly corresponds to TRBD2 (7 bases). CDR3 length equals 15 residues. With 2 bases removed from V and 0 bases from J, the gap between germline ends came to 9 bases. Germline V gene lookup returns CDR1 KGHSH and CDR2 LQKENI. The CDR3 DNA sequence: TGTGCCAGCTCACCAAGGGGGGGTAGCACAGATACGCAGTATTTT. It yields the protein CASSPRGGSTDTQYF. Based on the CDR3 plus reference TRBV18 and TRBJ2-3, the full variable domain is NAGVMQNPRHLVRRRGQEARLRCSPMKGHSHVYWYRQLPEEGLKFMVYLQKENIIDESGMPKERFSAEFPKEGPSILRIQQVVRGDSAAYFCASSPRGGSTDTQYFGPGTRLTVL.

The J gene is TRBJ1-1, the V gene TRBV28; weak D call: TRBD1 (5 bases). The CDR3 is 14 amino acids. V dropped 6 bases and J dropped 1 base, with 12 bases sitting between them. CDR1 is MDHEN, CDR2 SYDVKM, per germline. The CDR3 loop is CASRSNRWNTEAFF. CDR3 coding DNA: TGTGCCAGCAGATCGAACAGGTGGAACACTGAAGCTTTCTTT.

This clone was seen more than once but under ten times. The V call is TRBV7-2, the J call TRBJ1-2, with D hard to call. The CDR3 has 15 residues. V shed 2 bases and J shed 0 bases, with 10 bases lying between them. Germline V gene sequence: CDR1 SGHTA, CDR2 FQGNSA. The CDR3 reads CASSLYVSANYGYTF. The DNA of the CDR3 is TGTGCCAGCAGCTTATATGTCAGCGCTAACTATGGCTACACCTTC.

The genes are TRBV29-1 and TRBJ1-2; 10 nucleotides align to TRBD1. The CDR3 totals 14 residues. V was pared by 5 bases and J by 2 bases, with 5 bases of the junction left unmatched. CDR1 and CDR2 (germline): SQVTM, ANQGSEA. CDR3 bases: TGCAGCGTTACGCCGGGACAGGGGAACTATGGCTACACCTTC. Amino acid sequence: CSVTPGQGNYGYTF.

V gene TRBV11-2 combines with J gene TRBJ1-4; D gene uncertain. Germline assignment: CDR1 SGHAT and CDR2 FQNNGV. This CDR3 region has 11 residues. Trimming took off 3 bases at V and 10 bases at J, with 6 bases between the two ends. The CDR3 DNA is TGTGCCAGCAGCTTCCGGGGAAAACTGTTTTTT. It is translated as CASSFRGKLFF.

CDR3 bases: TGTGCCAGTAGTATGGGACTAGCGGGGACAGAAGAGACCCAGTACTTC. Translating it yields CASSMGLAGTEETQYF. The chain uses TRBV19 and TRBJ2-5; 13 nucleotides agree with TRBD2. CDR3 length: 16 amino acids. Germline loops: CDR1 LNHDA, CDR2 SQIVND (reference sequence). V was pared by 3 bases and J by 3 bases, with 4 bases of the junction left unmatched.

This chain joins TRBV19 and TRBJ2-2; TRBD1 is a possible D gene (5 bases). Trimming took 2 bases from V and 6 from J, leaving 10 bases between them. Germline V gives CDR1 LNHDA, CDR2 SQIVND (reference sequence). The CDR3 contains 14 residues. The CDR3 sequence is CASSIQGRAGELFF. The CDR3, as DNA: TGTGCCAGTAGTATACAGGGTCGGGCCGGGGAGCTGTTTTTT.

About this clone itself: Other DNA sequences in this sample translate to the same CDR3. The chain is built from TRBV6-5 and TRBJ1-1; unclear D gene. The CDR3 runs to 13 residues. Per germline, CDR1 MNHEY and CDR2 SVGAGI. Trimming took 4 bases from V and 2 from J, leaving 8 bases between them. The DNA of the CDR3 is TGTGCCAGCAGTTTAACAGTTAACACTGAAGCTTTCTTT. This gives the protein CASSLTVNTEAFF.

The chain has TRBV14 and TRBJ2-5; D unresolved. The germline V and J ends were trimmed by 0 bases and 5 bases, with 10 bases remaining between them. Germline loops: CDR1 SGHDN, CDR2 FVKESK. The CDR3 has 14 amino acids. The CDR3 region has the DNA TGTGCCAGCAGCCAAGAGGCGGAGTACGAGACCCAGTACTTC. Protein product: CASSQEAEYETQYF.

This chain uses TRBV30 with TRBJ2-3, with unresolved D. Germline CDR1 reads GTSNPN; CDR2 reads SVGIG (reference sequence). This CDR3 has 12 residues. With 3 bases removed from V and 2 bases from J, the gap between germline ends came to 6 bases. Here the CDR3 reads CAWSRVTDTQYF. Written as DNA, the CDR3 is TGTGCCTGGAGCCGGGTCACAGATACGCAGTATTTT.

This clone occurred a few times. This chain links TRBV19 with TRBJ1-5; the D is unclear. The CDR3 runs to 17 residues. The V end was cut by 0 bases, the J end by 3 bases, with 15 bases between. Germline lookup yields CDR1 LNHDA and CDR2 SQIVND (reference sequence). The CDR3 reads CASSIDQVEGLNQPQHF. The CDR3 nucleotides are TGTGCCAGTAGTATAGACCAGGTAGAGGGTCTCAATCAGCCCCAGCATTTT.